This T cell receptor beta chain comes out of a study of CD4+ T cells in melanoma. Using immunoSEQ multiplex PCR, the repertoire was profiled, and TCRdb retains in-frame clones only, with some absent. This sample has about 55,000 clones, with over 60% found just once. This CDR3 is built from 16 residues. Per the germline V gene, CDR1 is SGDLS and CDR2 is YYNGEE. V gave up 4 bases and J gave up 8 bases; unmatched junction bases: 11. The sample taken for sequencing was tumor tissue. This receptor was identified in a human donor with melanoma. This chain uses TRBV9 with TRBJ2-1; 11 positions agree with TRBD2. CDR3: CASSLGSGGARDEQFF. The DNA of the CDR3 is TGTGCCAGCAGCTTAGGTAGCGGGGGGGCCCGCGATGAGCAGTTCTTC. The full variable domain, with the rest looked up from reference TRBV9 and TRBJ2-1, is DSGVTQTPKHLITATGQRVTLRCSPRSGDLSVYWYQQSLDQGLQFLIQYYNGEERAKGNILERFSAQQFPDLHSELNLSSLELGDSALYFCASSLGSGGARDEQFFGPGTRLTVL.